The next 32 T cell receptor beta chains were all read from a single sample in a study of blood T cell repertoires in COVID-19. This table comes from immunoSEQ multiplex PCR, and its TCRdb copy is limited to in-frame clones, with some not included. The sample gives about 70,000 clones, 85% to 90% of which show up once; 2.5% to 3% is in the top ten. The sample was peripheral blood. All receptors come from a man aged 50 to 60 with acute or convalescent COVID-19.

Details on this clone: Germline and junction disagree at one end, which may indicate a read error. V is TRBV30 and J is TRBJ1-2; TRBD1 agrees at 9 bases. Looked up from germline, CDR1 is GTSNPN and CDR2 is SVGIG (reference sequence). The CDR3 has 13 amino acids. The CDR3 DNA is TGTGCCTCGGGCGGTGGACAGGGGTATGACTACACCTTC. It specifies CASGGGQGYDYTF.

The rearrangement joins TRBV3-1 (or the pseudogene TRBV3-2) to TRBJ2-2; 7 nucleotides line up with TRBD2. Germline CDR1 reads LGHDT; CDR2 reads YNNKEL (reference sequence). With 6 bases clipped from V and 7 bases from J, the junction kept 17 bases outside the gene matches. The length of the CDR3 is 17 residues. The CDR3 protein is CASSPPFAGAKGGELFF. The CDR3 nucleotides are TGTGCCAGCAGTCCTCCCTTCGCGGGAGCAAAGGGCGGGGAGCTGTTTTTT.

This clone was observed a handful of times. The CDR3 sequence: CSASGESYTF. CDR3 bases: TGCAGTGCTAGTGGGGAGAGCTACACCTTC. The chain uses TRBV20-1 and TRBJ1-2; no definite D call. This CDR3 region has 10 residues. The germline V gene has CDR1 DFQATT and CDR2 SNEGSKA (reference sequence). Trimming stripped 3 bases from V and 9 bases from J, with 8 bases between.

The chain joins TRBV19 to TRBJ2-5; TRBD2 agrees at 14 bases. Per germline, CDR1 LNHDA and CDR2 SQIVND (reference sequence). Trimming at V came to 5 bases and at J to 4 bases, leaving 9 bases not matched to a gene. This CDR3 comprises 17 residues. CDR3 sequence: CASSPGLAGVEGETQYF. The CDR3 DNA is TGTGCCAGTAGTCCGGGACTAGCGGGAGTTGAAGGAGAGACCCAGTACTTC.

This clone was picked up a small number of times. CDR3 bases: TGTGCCAGCAGCTTAGGAACGACAGGGCGCTACGGCTACACCTTC. Translating gives CASSLGTTGRYGYTF. The chain is built from TRBV11-2 and TRBJ1-2; 7 bases align to TRBD1. The CDR3 consists of 15 residues. The J segment lost 8 bases and the V segment lost 1 base, leaving 10 bases of the junction unmatched. Germline V gives CDR1 SGHAT, CDR2 FQNNGV.

The rearrangement joins TRBV5-6 to TRBJ1-2; 9 bases agree with TRBD1. In germline, CDR1 is SGHDT, CDR2 YYEEEE. The CDR3 sequence is 14 residues long. V gave up 4 bases and J gave up 8 bases; unmatched junction bases: 9. CDR3 sequence reads: CASSRSQGAPGYTF. Here the CDR3 DNA reads TGTGCCAGCAGCCGGTCACAGGGGGCGCCGGGCTACACCTTC.

The V gene is TRBV14, the J gene TRBJ1-2; no clear D gene. Looked up from germline, CDR1 is SGHDN and CDR2 is FVKESK. V shed 1 base and J shed 9 bases, with 15 bases lying between them. The CDR3 has 14 amino acids. In DNA, the CDR3 is TGTGCCAGCAGCCAAGTTAGGGAGGGTTACCGCTACACCTTC. The encoded protein is CASSQVREGYRYTF.

Points on this clone: The junction shows a germline mismatch at one end, possibly a read error. The chain links TRBV24-1 to TRBJ2-3, with 7 bases matching TRBD2. From germline, CDR1 is KGHDR and CDR2 SFDVKD. CDR3 length: 14 residues. CDR3 region: CATSETQETSRLHF. The CDR3 coding sequence is TGTGCCACCAGTGAGACACAGGAGACTAGCCGCCTACATTTT.

The chain couples TRBV5-1 to TRBJ1-4, with D maybe TRBD1 (5 bases). Germline-derived CDR1 and CDR2 are SGHRS and YFSETQ. The CDR3 spans 14 residues. Trimming pared 0 bases from V and 4 bases from J, leaving 7 bases between. CDR3 region: CASSLGQSNEKLFF. CDR3 sequence (DNA): TGCGCCAGCAGCTTGGGACAGAGTAATGAAAAACTGTTTTTT.

The V and J genes are TRBV28 and TRBJ1-5, with D maybe TRBD1 (5 bases). Trimming left V 8 bases short and J 4 bases short, with 9 bases between. CDR3 length: 12 residues. Germline V gene data show CDR1 as MDHEN and CDR2 as SYDVKM. Here the CDR3 reads CASYAGNQPQHF. The CDR3 nucleotides are TGTGCCAGCTACGCAGGGAATCAGCCCCAGCATTTT.

This clone was seen only once. V usage is TRBV28 and J usage is TRBJ1-1; the D gene is possibly TRBD1 (6 bases). Trimming removed 7 bases from V and 4 bases from J, with 16 bases in between. The germline V gene has CDR1 MDHEN and CDR2 SYDVKM. The CDR3 runs to 14 residues. The CDR3 here is CASKAAGVGTEAFF. The CDR3 DNA reads TGTGCCAGCAAGGCGGCAGGGGTAGGCACTGAAGCTTTCTTT.

The V call is TRBV28, the J call TRBJ1-4; D is uncertain. CDR1 is MDHEN and CDR2 is SYDVKM in the germline V gene. There are 13 residues in the CDR3. Trimming cost V 8 bases and J 0 bases, with 7 bases left between them. The DNA for the CDR3 is TGTGCCAGCCGGAGGGCAACTAATGAAAAACTGTTTTTT. It encodes CASRRATNEKLFF. Full variable domain (missing parts from reference TRBV28 and TRBJ1-4): DVKVTQSSRYLVKRTGEKVFLECVQDMDHENMFWYRQDPGLGLRLIYFSYDVKMKEKGDIPEGYSVSREKKERFSLILESASTNQTSMYLCASRRATNEKLFFGSGTQLSVL.

This rearrangement joins TRBV2 to TRBJ2-1, with TRBD2 matching 8 bases. V lost 9 bases and J lost 4; bases outside the gene matches: 5. The length of the CDR3 is 13 residues. The V gene's germline CDR1 is SNHLY and CDR2 FYNNEI. The CDR3 sequence is CARGAGAYNEQFF. The CDR3 coding sequence is TGTGCCAGGGGAGCGGGAGCTTACAATGAGCAGTTCTTC.

The J gene is TRBJ2-5, the V gene TRBV7-2; 9 nucleotides line up with TRBD2. The CDR3 length is 15 residues. Trimming cost V 5 bases and J 2 bases; bases outside gene matches: 6. Germline V gene lookup returns CDR1 SGHTA and CDR2 FQGNSA. The CDR3 sequence: CASSLQGLAQETQYF. The CDR3 DNA reads TGTGCCAGCAGCCTCCAAGGACTAGCGCAAGAGACCCAGTACTTC.

The rearrangement joins TRBV5-1 to TRBJ2-6; 7 bases map to TRBD1. The CDR3 length is 16 residues. The V segment lost 4 bases and the J segment 2 bases; nucleotides outside the gene matches: 6. The V gene's germline CDR1 is SGHRS and CDR2 YFSETQ. The CDR3 DNA follows: TGCGCCAGCAGCCAAGAGACAGGGACTGGGGCCAACGTCCTGACTTTC. It codes for CASSQETGTGANVLTF.

V and J are TRBV5-1 and TRBJ2-1, with D possibly being TRBD2 (5 bases). Germline V CDR1 and CDR2: SGHRS, YFSETQ. The CDR3 is 19 amino acids. V lost 1 base and J 5 bases, leaving 25 bases between the germline ends. The CDR3 loop reads CASSLNRRRGLADDNEQFF. DNA of the CDR3: TGCGCCAGCAGCTTGAACCGCCGACGTGGCCTAGCAGACGACAATGAGCAGTTCTTC.

This chain links TRBV6-5 with TRBJ2-1, with 7 bases identical to TRBD1. There are 13 residues in the CDR3. Germline V gene sequence: CDR1 MNHEY, CDR2 SVGAGI. J gave up 0 bases and V 7 bases, and 0 bases lay outside the gene matches. CDR3: CASTGGSYNEQFF. CDR3 nucleotide sequence: TGTGCCAGCACAGGGGGCTCCTACAATGAGCAGTTCTTC.

CDR3: CASSQEGTGGGVSYNEQFF. The CDR3, as DNA: TGTGCCAGCAGCCAAGAAGGGACAGGGGGTGGCGTCTCCTACAATGAGCAGTTCTTC. The genes are TRBV4-2 and TRBJ2-1; TRBD1 matches 11 bases. The CDR3 runs 19 residues. The germline CDR1 and CDR2 sequences are LGHNA and YNFKEQ. Trimming at V came to 0 bases and at J to 0 bases, leaving 7 bases not matched to a gene.

The chain links TRBV20-1 to TRBJ1-1, with D unclear. Germline CDR1 reads DFQATT; CDR2 reads SNEGSKA (reference sequence). This CDR3 has 11 residues. V gave up 2 bases and J gave up 3 bases, with 4 bases separating them. The CDR3 DNA follows: TGCAGTGCTAGACGGGACACTGAAGCTTTCTTT. This encodes CSARRDTEAFF.

The rearrangement joins TRBV6-5 to TRBJ2-7, with unresolved D. The V and J ends lost 4 bases and 9 bases respectively, with 19 bases between them. Germline-derived CDR1 and CDR2 are MNHEY and SVGAGI. The CDR3 runs 14 residues. The CDR3 spells CASSSAAEPPGQYF. In nucleotides, the CDR3 is TGTGCCAGCAGTTCAGCAGCCGAACCTCCAGGGCAGTACTTC.

The V call is TRBV18, the J call TRBJ2-3, with D tentatively TRBD1 (6 bases). CDR3 length: 15 amino acids. The germline V gene has CDR1 KGHSH and CDR2 LQKENI. Trimming removed 2 bases at V and 3 bases at J, with 12 bases between. Here the CDR3 reads CASSPRGGITDTQYF. CDR3 coding DNA: TGTGCCAGCTCACCAAGAGGGGGAATAACAGATACGCAGTATTTT.

The rearrangement links TRBV4-3 to TRBJ2-6; weak D call: TRBD1 (6 bases). This CDR3 has 16 amino acids. Germline loops: CDR1 LGHNA, CDR2 YSLEER. The germline V and J ends were trimmed by 2 bases and 2 bases, with 10 bases remaining between them. The CDR3 here is CASSQTDSTGANVLTF. The CDR3 nucleotides read TGCGCCAGCAGCCAAACGGACAGTACTGGGGCCAACGTCCTGACTTTC.

The J gene is TRBJ1-1, the V gene TRBV2; no clear D. Germline CDR1 is SNHLY and CDR2 is FYNNEI. CDR3 length: 13 amino acids. Trimming left V 11 bases short and J 10 bases short, with 23 bases between. The DNA of the CDR3 is TGTGCCGGCCGGGAAAACCAACCGAGGACAGCTTTCTTT. Protein product: CAGRENQPRTAFF.

The rearrangement joins TRBV30 to TRBJ1-4; maybe TRBD1 (6 bases). Germline V gives CDR1 GTSNPN, CDR2 SVGIG (reference sequence). This CDR3 region has 16 residues. V was trimmed by 0 bases and J by 6 bases, leaving 17 bases between them. CDR3 bases: TGTGCCTGGAGTGTAAGGGGCCAGGGGCGGGATGAAAAACTGTTTTTT. It specifies CAWSVRGQGRDEKLFF.

The gene calls are TRBV3-1 (or the pseudogene TRBV3-2) and TRBJ2-3; 14 nucleotides line up with TRBD2. CDR1 is LGHDT and CDR2 is YNNKEL in the germline V gene (reference sequence). The CDR3 length is 19 residues. V gave up 1 base and J gave up 1 base; unmatched junction bases: 7. CDR3: CASSQVRGTSGGRTDTQYF. The DNA of the CDR3 is TGTGCCAGCAGCCAAGTTAGGGGGACTAGCGGGGGTCGCACAGATACGCAGTATTTT.

The J gene is TRBJ1-1, the V gene TRBV11-2; no clear D gene. The CDR3 contains 12 residues. CDR1 and CDR2 (germline): SGHAT, FQNNGV. Trimming left V 8 bases short and J 7 bases short, with 14 bases between. CDR3 region: CASREGGDEAFF. For the CDR3, the DNA is TGTGCCAGCCGCGAGGGTGGAGATGAAGCTTTCTTT.

This clone was seen a few times. The CDR3 here is CASTIFGGSRHEQFF. The CDR3 DNA sequence: TGTGCCAGTACCATCTTCGGCGGGAGTAGGCATGAGCAGTTCTTC. The chain combines TRBV19 with TRBJ2-1, with TRBD2 identical over 7 bases. CDR1 and CDR2 (germline): LNHDA, SQIVND (reference sequence). V was clipped by 7 bases and J by 8 bases; unmatched bases: 14. This CDR3 has 15 residues.

The chain combines TRBV30 with TRBJ1-5, with a tentative D call TRBD1 (5 bases). V gave up 3 bases and J gave up 5 bases, with 11 bases separating them. The CDR3 consists of 13 residues. CDR1 and CDR2 from the germline V gene are GTSNPN and SVGIG (reference sequence). In DNA, the CDR3 is TGTGCCTGGAGCCCCCGGGGGGATCAGCCCCAGCATTTT. Its translation is CAWSPRGDQPQHF.

In this sample, this clone turned up once. The V call is TRBV7-3, the J call TRBJ1-2; 7 bases map to TRBD1. Germline assignment: CDR1 SGHTA and CDR2 FQGTGA. The CDR3 consists of 13 residues. V gave up 5 bases and J gave up 7 bases; unmatched junction bases: 7. CDR3 DNA: TGTGCCAGCAGCCCGAGACAGGGCGGTGGCTACACCTTC. Protein: CASSPRQGGGYTF.

The rearrangement joins TRBV11-3 to TRBJ2-3; 11 bases are shared with TRBD2. The J segment lost 4 bases and the V segment lost 6 bases, leaving 9 bases of the junction unmatched. The CDR3 runs 16 residues. Germline loops: CDR1 SGHNT, CDR2 YENEEA. In nucleotides, the CDR3 is TGTGCCAGCAGACTAGCGGGAGCGGGCTTGGCAGATACGCAGTATTTT. This gives the protein CASRLAGAGLADTQYF.

This sequence joins TRBV19 and TRBJ2-7; the D is unclear. The length of the CDR3 is 15 residues. In germline, CDR1 is LNHDA, CDR2 SQIVND (reference sequence). V lost 0 bases, J lost 0 bases, and 9 bases lay in between. This CDR3 reads CASSIELPSSYEQYV. The CDR3 DNA is TGTGCCAGTAGTATAGAACTCCCGAGCTCCTACGAGCAGTACGTC.

V gene TRBV19 combines with J gene TRBJ1-3; D not resolved. Trimming pared 7 bases from V and 0 bases from J, leaving 13 bases between. Germline V lookup: CDR1 LNHDA, CDR2 SQIVND (reference sequence). The CDR3 has 15 amino acids. In nucleotides, the CDR3 is TGTGCCAGTACCCTAACAGACACCTCTGGAAACACCATATATTTT. The encoded protein is CASTLTDTSGNTIYF.